The TCR beta chain under discussion was sequenced for a study of identical twins. Findings and limits, study-wide: Cord blood's abundant beta clonotypes had fewer insertions, unlike memory repertoires. Compared with unrelated sharing, twin-shared out-of-frame alpha sequences had more low-probability sequences. Beta out-of-frame sequences showed weaker excess twin sharing.

Using its own MiXCR run on the 5' RACE reads, TCRdb lists one record per CDR3 protein. This table holds fewer than 800,000 distinct CDR3 sequences, less than 9% found once. The CDR3 is 14 residues long. Germline trimming cut 3 bases from V and 4 bases from J; bases unmatched to any gene: 5. The V gene's germline CDR1 is MDHEN and CDR2 SYDVKM. This clonotype was picked up a small number of times. Its antigen is as yet unknown. Among all donors, each was a healthy Caucasian. These data also featured in a second study, about yellow fever vaccine responses in identical twins.

Sequencing was done on a sample of PBMCs. V gene TRBV28 combines with J gene TRBJ2-7; the match to TRBD1 covers 8 bases. This clonotype was obtained from a woman between 18 and 29 years old in good health. DNA of the CDR3: TGTGCCAGCAGTTTGCACAGGGGGAAGTACGAGCAGTACGTC. Translation gives CASSLHRGKYEQYV.